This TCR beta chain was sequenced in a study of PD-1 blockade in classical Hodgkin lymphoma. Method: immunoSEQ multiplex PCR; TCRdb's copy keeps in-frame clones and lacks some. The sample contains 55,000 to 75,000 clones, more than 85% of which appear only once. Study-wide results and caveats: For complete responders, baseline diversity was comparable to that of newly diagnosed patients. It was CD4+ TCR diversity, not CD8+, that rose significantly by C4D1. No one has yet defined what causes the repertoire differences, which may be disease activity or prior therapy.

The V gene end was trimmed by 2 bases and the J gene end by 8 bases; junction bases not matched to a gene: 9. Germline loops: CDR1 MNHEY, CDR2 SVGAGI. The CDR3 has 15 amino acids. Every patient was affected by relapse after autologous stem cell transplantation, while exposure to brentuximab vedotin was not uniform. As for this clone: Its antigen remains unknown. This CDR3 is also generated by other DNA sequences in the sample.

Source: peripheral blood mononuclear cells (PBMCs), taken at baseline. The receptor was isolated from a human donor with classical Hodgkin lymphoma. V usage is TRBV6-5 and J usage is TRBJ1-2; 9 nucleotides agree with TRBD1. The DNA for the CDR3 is TGTGCCAGCAGTTACACCGACAGGGGGGTTAACGGCTACACCTTC. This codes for CASSYTDRGVNGYTF.